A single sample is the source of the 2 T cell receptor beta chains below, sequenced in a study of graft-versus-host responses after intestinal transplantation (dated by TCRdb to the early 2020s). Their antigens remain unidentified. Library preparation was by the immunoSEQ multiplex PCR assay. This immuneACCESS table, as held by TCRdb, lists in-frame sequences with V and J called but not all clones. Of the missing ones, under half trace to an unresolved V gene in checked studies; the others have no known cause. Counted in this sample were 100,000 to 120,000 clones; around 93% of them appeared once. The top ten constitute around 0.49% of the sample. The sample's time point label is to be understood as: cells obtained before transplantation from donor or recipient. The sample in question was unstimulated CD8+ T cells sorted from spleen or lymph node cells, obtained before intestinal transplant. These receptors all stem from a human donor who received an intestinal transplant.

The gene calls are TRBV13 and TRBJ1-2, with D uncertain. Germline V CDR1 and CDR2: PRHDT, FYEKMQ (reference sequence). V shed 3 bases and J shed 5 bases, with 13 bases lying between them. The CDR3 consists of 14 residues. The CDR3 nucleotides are TGTGCCAGCAGCTTTCGTTCGCAGGAGTATGGCTACACCTTC. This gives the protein CASSFRSQEYGYTF.

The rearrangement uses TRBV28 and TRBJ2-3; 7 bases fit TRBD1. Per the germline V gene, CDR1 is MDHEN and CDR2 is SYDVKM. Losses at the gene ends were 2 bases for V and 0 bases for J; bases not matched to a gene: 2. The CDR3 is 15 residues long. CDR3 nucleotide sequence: TGTGCCAGCAGTTTAAGGGGGCGTAGCACAGATACGCAGTATTTT. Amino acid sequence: CASSLRGRSTDTQYF.